This TCR beta chain was sequenced for a study of T cell responses to AZD1222 COVID-19 vaccine. Here immunoSEQ multiplex PCR was the method, and the copy in TCRdb shows in-frame clones only, minus some. The sample shows some 110,000 clones, about 91% of them seen only once. Germline CDR1 reads MNHEY; CDR2 reads SMNVEV (reference sequence). There are 16 residues in the CDR3. V lost 3 bases to trimming and J lost 4 bases, with 18 bases between them. This clone was detected only once. Sequences were derived from peripheral blood, sampled on day 0 of AZD1222 vaccination. The J gene is TRBJ1-2, the V gene TRBV27, with a weak D call TRBD1 (6 bases). The origin of this receptor is an adult in good health. The CDR3 protein is CASSLSRGPNVYGYTF. CDR3 nucleotide sequence: TGTGCCAGCAGTTTGTCCCGGGGGCCTAATGTCTATGGCTACACCTTC.